A single sample is the source of the 14 T cell receptor beta chains below, sequenced in a study of technical replicates of blood from a handful of donors. Sequencing was performed with immunoSEQ multiplex PCR; in TCRdb, only in-frame clones are kept and a portion is missing. The table shows 82,000 or so clones, with under 96% occurring only once. Material: T cells isolated from PBMCs. The receptors come from a human donor in good health.

The rearrangement uses TRBV9 and TRBJ2-2; D is perhaps TRBD2 (6 bases). Germline V gene lookup returns CDR1 SGDLS and CDR2 YYNGEE. V lost 7 bases and J 4 bases, leaving 11 bases between the germline ends. The CDR3 is 13 residues long. DNA of the CDR3: TGTGCCAGCGGGGGAGGCGGCACCGGGGAGCTGTTTTTT. Translated: CASGGGGTGELFF. Variable domain in full (rest from reference TRBV9 and TRBJ2-2): DSGVTQTPKHLITATGQRVTLRCSPRSGDLSVYWYQQSLDQGLQFLIQYYNGEERAKGNILERFSAQQFPDLHSELNLSSLELGDSALYFCASGGGGTGELFFGEGSRLTVL.

This clone has a single count. This rearrangement joins TRBV13 to TRBJ2-5; 7 nucleotides agree with TRBD2. Per germline, CDR1 PRHDT and CDR2 FYEKMQ (reference sequence). With 4 bases clipped from V and 7 bases from J, the junction kept 12 bases outside the gene matches. CDR3 size: 15 residues. The CDR3 region is CASSSPLADGGTQYF. CDR3 DNA: TGTGCCAGCAGCTCCCCCCTAGCGGACGGGGGGACCCAGTACTTC.

The V call is TRBV21-1, the J call TRBJ1-1; TRBD1 is the table's D call and was not checked against the DNA. TRBV21-1 counts as a pseudogene. The CDR3 covers 14 residues. The CDR3 loop is CASSKGDRNPEAFF. The CDR3 region has the DNA TGTGCCAGCAGCAAAGGGGACAGGAACCCTGAAGCTTTCTTT.

The rearrangement links TRBV29-1 to TRBJ2-3; 9 bases line up with TRBD1. This CDR3 is 13 amino acids long. Germline V gene sequence: CDR1 SQVTM, CDR2 ANQGSEA. Trimming at V came to 6 bases and at J to 1 base, leaving 2 bases not matched to a gene. CDR3 in amino acids: CSVGQGGTDTQYF. The CDR3 DNA sequence: TGCAGCGTGGGACAGGGAGGCACAGATACGCAGTATTTT.

The chain employs TRBV6-4 and TRBJ2-1; TRBD2 aligns across 10 bases. The CDR3 is 17 amino acids. V lost 2 bases to trimming and J lost 6 bases; unmatched junction nucleotides: 10. Germline CDR1 MRHNA, CDR2 SNTAGT. The CDR3 here is CASSDPSGRAQVNEQFF. In DNA, the CDR3 is TGTGCCAGCAGTGACCCGAGCGGGAGGGCCCAGGTCAATGAGCAGTTCTTC.

The chain uses TRBV5-4 and TRBJ2-1, with 8 bases lining up with TRBD2. The germline gives CDR1 SGHNT, CDR2 YYREEE (reference sequence). V lost 6 bases to trimming and J lost 5 bases; unmatched junction nucleotides: 4. This CDR3 is 13 amino acids long. CDR3 sequence (DNA): TGTGCCAGCATAGCGGGGAATAACAATGAGCAGTTCTTC. It yields the protein CASIAGNNNEQFF. Together with reference TRBV5-4 and TRBJ2-1, the CDR3 gives the full variable domain: ETGVTQSPTHLIKTRGQQVTLRCSSQSGHNTVSWYQQALGQGPQFIFQYYREEENGRGNFPPRFSGLQFPNYSSELNVNALELDDSALYLCASIAGNNNEQFFGPGTRLTVL.

The CDR3 DNA sequence: TGTGCCAGCAGTTGGGGGGGAGCGCACACCGGGGAGCTGTTTTTT. Its translation: CASSWGGAHTGELFF. The rearrangement links TRBV28 to TRBJ2-2; 7 bases map to TRBD2. This CDR3 is 15 amino acids long. The germline V gene has CDR1 MDHEN and CDR2 SYDVKM. Unmatched junction bases numbered 5, after V lost 4 bases and J lost 3 bases.

CDR3 coding DNA: TGTGCCAGCAGCCCACGGGACAGGGGAAAGCCTGAAGCTTTCTTT. It specifies CASSPRDRGKPEAFF. This chain uses TRBV13 with TRBJ1-1; TRBD1 aligns across 10 bases. V shed 5 bases, J shed 6 bases, and the junction held 9 bases outside the gene matches. Germline CDR1 PRHDT, CDR2 FYEKMQ (reference sequence). This CDR3 spans 15 amino acids.

The CDR3 nucleotides read TGTGCCAGCAGCCCTGGGCCCTACGAGCAGTACTTC. Translation gives CASSPGPYEQYF. The chain couples TRBV13 to TRBJ2-7, with no clear D. This CDR3 region has 12 residues. Between the trimmed V and J ends, which lost 5 bases and 2 bases, there was a span of 7 bases. From germline, CDR1 is PRHDT and CDR2 FYEKMQ (reference sequence).

The CDR3: CASSKVWGDTDTQYF. The CDR3 nucleotides read TGTGCCAGCAGCAAAGTCTGGGGGGATACAGATACGCAGTATTTT. The chain combines TRBV21-1 with TRBJ2-3; TRBD2 is taken as the D call from the table, unchecked against the DNA. TRBV21-1 is designated a pseudogene. This CDR3 is built from 15 residues.

By sample share, this clone is medium-sized. The chain is built from TRBV6-5 and TRBJ2-2; D may be TRBD1 (6 bases). CDR1 and CDR2 from the germline V gene are MNHEY and SVGAGI. Trimming shortened V by 8 bases and J by 3 bases, and 13 bases separated the two germline ends. CDR3 length equals 14 residues. The CDR3 bases are TGTGCCAGCGCCAGGGGCGAAGACACCGGGGAGCTGTTTTTT. It yields the protein CASARGEDTGELFF.

This chain joins TRBV5-1 and TRBJ1-1, with TRBD1 matching over 9 bases. J gave up 2 bases and V 3 bases, and 2 bases lay outside the gene matches. The germline V gene has CDR1 SGHRS and CDR2 YFSETQ. The CDR3 covers 14 residues. CDR3: CASSWTGVNTEAFF. CDR3 DNA: TGCGCCAGCAGCTGGACAGGGGTTAACACTGAAGCTTTCTTT.

This CDR3 is CASSLLAGQLNEQYF. The DNA for the CDR3 is TGTGCCAGCAGCTTACTAGCGGGACAACTAAACGAGCAGTACTTC. This chain uses TRBV11-2 with TRBJ2-7; 9 bases are a match to TRBD2. V shed 2 bases and J 5 bases; nucleotides not matched to a gene: 7. The germline V gene encodes CDR1 SGHAT and CDR2 FQNNGV. The CDR3 loop spans 15 amino acids.

The rearrangement uses TRBV11-3 and TRBJ1-2; 10 bases line up with TRBD1. J was trimmed by 6 bases and V by 3 bases; bases with no gene match: 1. CDR1 is SGHNT, CDR2 YENEEA, per germline. This CDR3 is built from 13 residues. CDR3 nucleotide sequence: TGTGCCAGCAGCTTCGGGACAGGGGATGGCTACACCTTC. Translated, it gives CASSFGTGDGYTF.